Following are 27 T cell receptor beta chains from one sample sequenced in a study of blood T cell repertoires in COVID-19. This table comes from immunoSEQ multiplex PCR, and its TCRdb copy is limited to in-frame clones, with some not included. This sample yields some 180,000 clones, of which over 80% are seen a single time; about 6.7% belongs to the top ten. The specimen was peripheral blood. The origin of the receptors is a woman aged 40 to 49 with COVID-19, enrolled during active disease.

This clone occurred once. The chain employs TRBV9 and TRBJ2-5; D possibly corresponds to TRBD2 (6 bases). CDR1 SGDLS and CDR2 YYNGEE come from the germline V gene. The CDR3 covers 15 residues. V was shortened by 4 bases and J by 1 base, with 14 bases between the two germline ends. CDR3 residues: CASSLTQGGQETQYF. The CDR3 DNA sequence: TGTGCCAGCAGCCTCACCCAGGGAGGCCAAGAGACCCAGTACTTC.

The CDR3 loop is CASSPGTGGAYGYTF. The DNA for the CDR3 is TGTGCCAGCAGTCCTGGGACAGGGGGCGCTTATGGCTACACCTTC. The genes are TRBV6-5 and TRBJ1-2; 12 bases map to TRBD1. CDR3 length: 15 residues. In germline, CDR1 is MNHEY, CDR2 SVGAGI. Trimming at V came to 5 bases and at J to 5 bases, leaving 6 bases not matched to a gene.

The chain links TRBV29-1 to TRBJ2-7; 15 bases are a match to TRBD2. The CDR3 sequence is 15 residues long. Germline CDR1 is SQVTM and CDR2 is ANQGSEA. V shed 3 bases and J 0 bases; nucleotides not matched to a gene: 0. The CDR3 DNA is TGCAGCGTTGAGGGACTAGCGGGAGGCTCCTACGAGCAGTACTTC. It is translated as CSVEGLAGGSYEQYF.

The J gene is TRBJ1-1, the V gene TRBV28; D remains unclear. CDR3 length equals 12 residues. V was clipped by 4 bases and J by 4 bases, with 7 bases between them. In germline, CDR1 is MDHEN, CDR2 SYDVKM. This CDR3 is CASSSAGTEAFF. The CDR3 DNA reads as TGTGCCAGCAGTTCTGCGGGCACTGAAGCTTTCTTT.

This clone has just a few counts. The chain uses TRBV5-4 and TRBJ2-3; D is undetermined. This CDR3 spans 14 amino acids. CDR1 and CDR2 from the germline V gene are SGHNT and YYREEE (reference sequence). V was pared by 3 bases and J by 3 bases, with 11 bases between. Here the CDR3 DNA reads TGTGCCAGCAGCTCTCCTGACGGGACAGATACGCAGTATTTT. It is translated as CASSSPDGTDTQYF.

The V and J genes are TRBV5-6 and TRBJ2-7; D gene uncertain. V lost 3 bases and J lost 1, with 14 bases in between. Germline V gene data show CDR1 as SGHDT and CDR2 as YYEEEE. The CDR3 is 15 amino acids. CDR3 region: CASSSHQAVSYEQYF. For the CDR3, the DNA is TGTGCCAGCAGCTCCCATCAGGCAGTTTCCTACGAGCAGTACTTC.

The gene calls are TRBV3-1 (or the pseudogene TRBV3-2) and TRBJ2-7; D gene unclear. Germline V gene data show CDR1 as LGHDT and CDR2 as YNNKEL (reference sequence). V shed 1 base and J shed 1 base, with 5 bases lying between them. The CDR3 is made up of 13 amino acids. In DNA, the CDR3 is TGTGCCAGCAGCCAAGTGGCTTCCTACGAGCAGTACTTC. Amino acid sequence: CASSQVASYEQYF.

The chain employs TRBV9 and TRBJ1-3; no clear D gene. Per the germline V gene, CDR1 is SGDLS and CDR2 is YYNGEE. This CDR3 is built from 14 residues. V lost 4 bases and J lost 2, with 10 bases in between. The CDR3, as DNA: TGTGCCAGCAGCCCCTCCTCCCCTGGAAACACCATATATTTT. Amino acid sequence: CASSPSSPGNTIYF.

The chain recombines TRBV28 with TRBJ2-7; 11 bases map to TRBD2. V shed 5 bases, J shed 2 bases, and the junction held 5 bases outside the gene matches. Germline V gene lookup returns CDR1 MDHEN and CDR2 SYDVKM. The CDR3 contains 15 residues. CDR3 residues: CASSPTSGVAYEQYF. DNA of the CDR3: TGTGCCAGCAGTCCGACTAGCGGGGTCGCCTACGAGCAGTACTTC.

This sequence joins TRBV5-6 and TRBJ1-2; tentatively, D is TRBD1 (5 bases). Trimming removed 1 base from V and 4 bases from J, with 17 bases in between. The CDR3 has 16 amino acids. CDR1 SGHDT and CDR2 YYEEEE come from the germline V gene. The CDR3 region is CASSLSVTGRFYGYTF. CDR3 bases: TGTGCCAGCAGCTTGTCAGTCACAGGACGGTTCTATGGCTACACCTTC.

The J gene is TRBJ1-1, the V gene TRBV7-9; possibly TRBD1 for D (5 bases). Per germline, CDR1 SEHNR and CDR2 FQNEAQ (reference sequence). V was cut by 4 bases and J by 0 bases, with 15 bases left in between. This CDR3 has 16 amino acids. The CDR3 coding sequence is TGTGCCAGCAGCTCCAAGGGGAAATGGGTGAACACTGAAGCTTTCTTT. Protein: CASSSKGKWVNTEAFF.

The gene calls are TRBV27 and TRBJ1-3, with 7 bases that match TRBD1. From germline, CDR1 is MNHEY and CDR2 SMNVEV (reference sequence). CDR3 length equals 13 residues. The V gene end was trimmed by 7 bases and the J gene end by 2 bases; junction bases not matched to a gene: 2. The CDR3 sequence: CASKQGTGNTIYF. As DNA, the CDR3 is TGTGCCAGCAAACAGGGGACTGGAAACACCATATATTTT.

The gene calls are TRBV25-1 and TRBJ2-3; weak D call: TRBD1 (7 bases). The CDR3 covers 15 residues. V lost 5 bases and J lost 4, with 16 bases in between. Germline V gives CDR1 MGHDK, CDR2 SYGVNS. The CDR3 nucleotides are TGTGCCAGCAGTCCAACCGGAGGGGGCGCAGATACGCAGTATTTT. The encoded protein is CASSPTGGGADTQYF.

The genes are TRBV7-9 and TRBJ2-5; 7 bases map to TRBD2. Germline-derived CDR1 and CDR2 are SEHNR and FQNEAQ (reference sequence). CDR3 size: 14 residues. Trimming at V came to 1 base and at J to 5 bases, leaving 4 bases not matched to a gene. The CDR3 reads CASSLGRGGETQYF. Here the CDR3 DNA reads TGTGCCAGCAGCTTAGGACGGGGAGGGGAGACCCAGTACTTC.

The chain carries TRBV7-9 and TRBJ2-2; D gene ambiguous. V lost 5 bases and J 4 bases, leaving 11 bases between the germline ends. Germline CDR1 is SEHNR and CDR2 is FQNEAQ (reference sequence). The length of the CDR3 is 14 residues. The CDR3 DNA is TGTGCCAGCAGCGCCCTATTAACCACCGGGGAGCTGTTTTTT. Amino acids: CASSALLTTGELFF.

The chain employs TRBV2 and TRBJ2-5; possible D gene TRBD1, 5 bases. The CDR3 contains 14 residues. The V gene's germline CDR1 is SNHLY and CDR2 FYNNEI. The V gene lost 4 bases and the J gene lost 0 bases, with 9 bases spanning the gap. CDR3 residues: CASSGGQYQETQYF. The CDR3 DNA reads TGTGCCAGCAGTGGGGGCCAGTACCAAGAGACCCAGTACTTC.

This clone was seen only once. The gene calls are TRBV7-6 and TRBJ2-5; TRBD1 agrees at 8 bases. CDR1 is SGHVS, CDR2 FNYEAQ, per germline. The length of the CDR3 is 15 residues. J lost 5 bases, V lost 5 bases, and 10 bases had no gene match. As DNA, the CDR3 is TGTGCCAGCAGCGACGCAATCAGGGGGCGGGAGACCCAGTACTTC. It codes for CASSDAIRGRETQYF.

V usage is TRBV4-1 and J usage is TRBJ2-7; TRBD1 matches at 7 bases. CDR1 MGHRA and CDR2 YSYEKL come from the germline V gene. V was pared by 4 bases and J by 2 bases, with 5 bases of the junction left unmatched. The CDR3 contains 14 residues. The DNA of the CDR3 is TGCGCCAGCAGCCCCCGGGACAGAACCTACGAGCAGTACTTC. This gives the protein CASSPRDRTYEQYF.

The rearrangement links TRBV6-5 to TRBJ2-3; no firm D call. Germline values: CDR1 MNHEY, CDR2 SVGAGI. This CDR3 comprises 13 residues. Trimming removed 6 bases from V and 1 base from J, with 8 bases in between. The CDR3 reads CASRVQGTDTQYF. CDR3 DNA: TGTGCCAGCAGGGTGCAGGGCACAGATACGCAGTATTTT.

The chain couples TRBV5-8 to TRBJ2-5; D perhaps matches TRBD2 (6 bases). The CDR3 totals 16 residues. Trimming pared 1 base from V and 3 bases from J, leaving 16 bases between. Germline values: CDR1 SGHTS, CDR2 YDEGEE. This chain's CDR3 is CASSLWGVGTEETQYF. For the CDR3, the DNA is TGTGCCAGCAGCTTGTGGGGGGTGGGGACGGAAGAGACCCAGTACTTC.

This CDR3 is CASTPANEQFF. The CDR3 coding sequence is TGTGCCAGCACCCCTGCGAATGAGCAGTTCTTC. The chain uses TRBV12-3 or TRBV12-4 and TRBJ2-1; D remains ambiguous. Trimming cost V 7 bases and J 7 bases, with 8 bases left between them. This CDR3 is built from 11 residues.

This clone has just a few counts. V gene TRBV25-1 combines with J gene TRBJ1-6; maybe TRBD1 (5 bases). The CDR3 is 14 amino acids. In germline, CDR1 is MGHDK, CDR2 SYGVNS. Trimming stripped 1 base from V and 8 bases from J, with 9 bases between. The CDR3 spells CASSEWGRDSPLHF. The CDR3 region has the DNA TGTGCCAGCAGTGAATGGGGCAGAGATTCACCCCTCCACTTT.

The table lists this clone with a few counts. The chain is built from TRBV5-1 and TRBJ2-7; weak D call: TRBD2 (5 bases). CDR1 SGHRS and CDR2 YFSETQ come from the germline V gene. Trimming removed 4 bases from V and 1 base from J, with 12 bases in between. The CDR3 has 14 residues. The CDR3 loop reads CASSMTLGSYEQYF. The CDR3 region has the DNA TGCGCCAGCAGCATGACACTAGGGTCCTACGAGCAGTACTTC. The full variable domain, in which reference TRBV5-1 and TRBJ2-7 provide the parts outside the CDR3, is KAGVTQTPRYLIKTRGQQVTLSCSPISGHRSVSWYQQTPGQGLQFLFEYFSETQRNKGNFPGRFSGRQFSNSRSEMNVSTLELGDSALYLCASSMTLGSYEQYFGPGTRLTVT.

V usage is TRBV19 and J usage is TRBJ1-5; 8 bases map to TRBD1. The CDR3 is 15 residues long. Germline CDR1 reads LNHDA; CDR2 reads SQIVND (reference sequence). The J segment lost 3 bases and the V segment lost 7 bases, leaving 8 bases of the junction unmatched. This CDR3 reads CASIDGTGYNQPQHF. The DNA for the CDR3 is TGTGCCAGTATCGACGGGACAGGCTACAATCAGCCCCAGCATTTT.

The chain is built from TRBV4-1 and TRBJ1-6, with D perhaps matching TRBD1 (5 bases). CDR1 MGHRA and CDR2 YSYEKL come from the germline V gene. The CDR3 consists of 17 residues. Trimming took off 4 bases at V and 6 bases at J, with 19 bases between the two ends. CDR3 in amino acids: CASSLLSPQAVNSPLHF. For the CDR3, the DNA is TGCGCCAGCAGCCTTCTTTCGCCACAGGCGGTTAATTCACCCCTCCACTTT.

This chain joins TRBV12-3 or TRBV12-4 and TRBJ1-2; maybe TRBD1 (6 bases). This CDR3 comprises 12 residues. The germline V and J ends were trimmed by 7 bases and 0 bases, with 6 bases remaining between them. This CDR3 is CASTGANYGYTF. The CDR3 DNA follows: TGTGCCAGCACAGGGGCTAACTATGGCTACACCTTC.

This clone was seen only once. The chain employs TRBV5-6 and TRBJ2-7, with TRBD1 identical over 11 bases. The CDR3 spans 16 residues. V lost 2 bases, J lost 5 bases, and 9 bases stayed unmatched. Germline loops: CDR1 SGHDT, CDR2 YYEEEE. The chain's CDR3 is CASSFHRDRGINEQYF. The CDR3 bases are TGTGCCAGCAGCTTCCACCGGGACAGGGGGATCAACGAGCAGTACTTC.